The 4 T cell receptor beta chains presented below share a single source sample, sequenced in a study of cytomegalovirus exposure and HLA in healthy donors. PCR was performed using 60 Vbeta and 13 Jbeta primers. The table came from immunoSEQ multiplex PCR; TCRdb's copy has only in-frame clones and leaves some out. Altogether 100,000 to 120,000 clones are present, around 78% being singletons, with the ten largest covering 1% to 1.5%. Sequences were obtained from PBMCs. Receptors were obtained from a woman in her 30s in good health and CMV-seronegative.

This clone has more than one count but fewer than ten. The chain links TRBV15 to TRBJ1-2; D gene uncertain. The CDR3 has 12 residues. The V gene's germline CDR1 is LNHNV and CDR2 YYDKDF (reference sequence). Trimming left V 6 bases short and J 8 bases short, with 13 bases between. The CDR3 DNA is TGTGCCACCAGTAAGGAGGGTGGCGGCTACACCTTC. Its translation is CATSKEGGGYTF.

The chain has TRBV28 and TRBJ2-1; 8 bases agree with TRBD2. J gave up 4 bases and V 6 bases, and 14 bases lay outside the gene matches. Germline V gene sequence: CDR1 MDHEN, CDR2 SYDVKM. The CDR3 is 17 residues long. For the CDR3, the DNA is TGTGCCAGCAGCCCCGTTCCTCCGGGAGGGACATACAATGAGCAGTTCTTC. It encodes CASSPVPPGGTYNEQFF.

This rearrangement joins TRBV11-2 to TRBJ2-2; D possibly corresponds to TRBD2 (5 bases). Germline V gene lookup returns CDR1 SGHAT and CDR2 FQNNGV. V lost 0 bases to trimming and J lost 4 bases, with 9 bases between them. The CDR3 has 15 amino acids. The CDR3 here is CASSLDGVATGELFF. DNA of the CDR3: TGTGCCAGCAGCTTAGACGGGGTTGCCACCGGGGAGCTGTTTTTT.

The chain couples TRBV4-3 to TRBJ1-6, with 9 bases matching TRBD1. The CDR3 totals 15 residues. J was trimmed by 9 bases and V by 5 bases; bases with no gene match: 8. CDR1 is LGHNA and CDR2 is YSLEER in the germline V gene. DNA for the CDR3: TGCGCCAGCAGCATAAGACAGGGGGGTGCTTCACCCCTCCACTTT. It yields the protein CASSIRQGGASPLHF.